The 28 T cell receptor beta chains below all came from one sample that was sequenced in a study of T cell responses to AZD1222 COVID-19 vaccine (TCRdb year 2021). This sample's time point label indicates: baseline before first vaccination. Library method: the immunoSEQ multiplex PCR assay. In its TCRdb copy, this immuneACCESS table keeps in-frame sequences only and misses some clones. Where compared with another copy, unresolved V genes explain less than half of these, and the others have no known cause. The sample data list some 50,000 clones, and around 87% of these were observed just once. The ten largest account for about a sixth of the sample. The specimen was peripheral blood, collected on day 0 of AZD1222 vaccination. All receptors come from an adult in good health.

The rearrangement uses TRBV30 and TRBJ1-5; D unclear. V was pared by 2 bases and J by 3 bases, with 8 bases between. Germline assignment: CDR1 GTSNPN and CDR2 SVGIG (reference sequence). The CDR3 covers 13 residues. CDR3 loop: CAWSMSDNQPQHF. As DNA, the CDR3 is TGTGCCTGGAGTATGAGTGACAATCAGCCCCAGCATTTT.

The V call is TRBV6-5, the J call TRBJ2-7, with 7 bases lining up with TRBD2. Germline V gene sequence: CDR1 MNHEY, CDR2 SVGAGI. Trimming removed 2 bases from V and 0 bases from J; junction bases left unmatched: 4. The CDR3 length is 15 residues. The DNA for the CDR3 is TGTGCCAGCAGTTACGGGGTAGCGGGCTCCTACGAGCAGTACTTC. It translates to CASSYGVAGSYEQYF.

This rearrangement joins TRBV5-8 to TRBJ2-7; D might be TRBD1 (6 bases). The CDR3 has 16 residues. The germline gives CDR1 SGHTS, CDR2 YDEGEE. Deletions cut 4 bases from V and 0 bases from J, with 17 bases between. CDR3 bases: TGTGCCAGCAGCCCGCCCGAGGGGGACGTCTCCTACGAGCAGTACTTC. This translates into CASSPPEGDVSYEQYF.

The chain joins TRBV18 to TRBJ2-1; D might be TRBD1 (6 bases). The CDR3 consists of 11 residues. The V and J ends lost 4 bases and 9 bases respectively, with 7 bases between them. From germline, CDR1 is KGHSH and CDR2 LQKENI. The CDR3 DNA reads as TGTGCCAGCTCACGACAGGTTGAGCAGTTCTTC. Its protein product is CASSRQVEQFF.

This chain uses TRBV2 with TRBJ2-7; TRBD1 is a possible D gene (6 bases). The CDR3 is made up of 14 amino acids. The germline V gene has CDR1 SNHLY and CDR2 FYNNEI. V shed 5 bases and J shed 3 bases, with 14 bases lying between them. CDR3 region: CASSLQGSNYEQYF. The CDR3 coding sequence is TGTGCCAGCAGTTTACAGGGTTCGAACTACGAGCAGTACTTC.

This clone occurred once. The chain is built from TRBV15 and TRBJ2-1; the match to TRBD2 covers 12 bases. Trimming took 5 bases from V and 5 from J; bases not matched to a gene: 7. The V gene's germline CDR1 is LNHNV and CDR2 YYDKDF (reference sequence). The CDR3 loop spans 16 amino acids. The CDR3 spells CATSVLRTSGDNEQFF. Here the CDR3 DNA reads TGTGCCACCAGCGTGCTGCGGACTAGCGGGGACAATGAGCAGTTCTTC. The full variable domain, completed using reference TRBV15 and TRBJ2-1, is DAMVIQNPRYQVTQFGKPVTLSCSQTLNHNVMYWYQQKSSQAPKLLFHYYDKDFNNEADTPDNFQSRRPNTSFCFLDIRSPGLGDTAMYLCATSVLRTSGDNEQFFGPGTRLTVL.

The table lists this clone with a count of one. J is TRBJ2-3 and V is TRBV5-1; D is perhaps TRBD1 (6 bases). There are 15 residues in the CDR3. The germline CDR1 and CDR2 sequences are SGHRS and YFSETQ. V lost 2 bases to trimming and J lost 2 bases, with 12 bases between them. This CDR3 reads CASSLTGYPTDTQYF. As DNA, the CDR3 is TGCGCCAGCAGCTTAACAGGGTATCCCACAGATACGCAGTATTTT.

This clone was counted a few times. The CDR3 loop reads CASSLTRGVGTEAFF. DNA of the CDR3: TGCGCCAGCAGCCTCACTCGGGGGGTAGGCACTGAAGCTTTCTTT. V and J are TRBV4-3 and TRBJ1-1, with D possibly matching TRBD1 (5 bases). CDR3 length equals 15 residues. The V end lost 4 bases, the J end lost 4 bases, and 16 bases lay between the germline ends. The V gene's germline CDR1 is LGHNA and CDR2 YSLEER.

V usage is TRBV3-1 (or the pseudogene TRBV3-2) and J usage is TRBJ1-5, with D perhaps TRBD1 (5 bases). The CDR3 length is 14 residues. Germline V gene sequence: CDR1 LGHDT, CDR2 YNNKEL (reference sequence). The V gene lost 4 bases and the J gene lost 3 bases, with 10 bases spanning the gap. CDR3 nucleotide sequence: TGTGCCAGCAGCCTAGACAGCTACAATCAGCCCCAGCATTTT. Residues: CASSLDSYNQPQHF.

The genes are TRBV5-1 and TRBJ2-1, with TRBD2 matching over 11 bases. V dropped 1 base and J dropped 3; count of bases not matched to a gene: 6. There are 17 residues in the CDR3. Germline CDR1 is SGHRS and CDR2 is YFSETQ. CDR3 sequence reads: CASSLFVAGGVYNEQFF. CDR3 bases: TGCGCCAGCAGCTTGTTTGTAGCGGGAGGGGTCTACAATGAGCAGTTCTTC.

This chain connects TRBV7-9 to TRBJ1-1, with 7 bases aligning to TRBD1. From germline, CDR1 is SEHNR and CDR2 FQNEAQ (reference sequence). J was trimmed by 2 bases and V by 4 bases; bases with no gene match: 10. The CDR3 has 16 residues. The CDR3 DNA follows: TGTGCCAGCAGCTACAAGACAGGGAGTTTAAACACTGAAGCTTTCTTT. It translates to CASSYKTGSLNTEAFF.

This clone was found a few times. The chain recombines TRBV3-1 (or the pseudogene TRBV3-2) with TRBJ1-1; a possible D gene is TRBD1 (5 bases). Germline CDR1 is LGHDT and CDR2 is YNNKEL (reference sequence). Deletions cut 2 bases from V and 1 base from J, with 11 bases between. This CDR3 has 15 amino acids. The CDR3 region is CASSQQGAPNTEAFF. CDR3 sequence (DNA): TGTGCCAGCAGCCAACAAGGGGCACCGAACACTGAAGCTTTCTTT.

The J gene is TRBJ1-3, the V gene TRBV28; TRBD1 matches 12 bases. V was pared by 1 base and J by 0 bases, with 10 bases of the junction left unmatched. Germline V gene sequence: CDR1 MDHEN, CDR2 SYDVKM. This CDR3 has 20 amino acids. CDR3: CASSLYAAGTGGYSGNTIYF. The CDR3 coding sequence is TGTGCCAGCAGTTTATACGCTGCCGGGACAGGGGGCTACTCTGGAAACACCATATATTTT.

Note on this clone: This CDR3 is also generated by other DNA sequences in the sample. The chain has TRBV12-3 or TRBV12-4 and TRBJ1-1; D not resolved. CDR3 length equals 11 residues. V was shortened by 3 bases and J by 4 bases, with 3 bases between the two germline ends. The CDR3 loop reads CASSLGTEAFF. DNA for the CDR3: TGTGCCAGCAGTTTGGGCACTGAAGCTTTCTTT.

The J gene is TRBJ2-1, the V gene TRBV4-2, with D perhaps given as TRBD1 or TRBD2 (6 bases each). With 0 bases removed from V and 4 bases from J, the gap between germline ends came to 16 bases. Germline values: CDR1 LGHNA, CDR2 YNFKEQ. The CDR3 runs 17 residues. In nucleotides, the CDR3 is TGTGCCAGCAGCCAAGATTGGAGACAGGCGGGGTACAATGAGCAGTTCTTC. Amino acid sequence: CASSQDWRQAGYNEQFF.

The V gene is TRBV28, the J gene TRBJ2-7, with D possibly TRBD2 on 5 matching bases. Trimming cost V 6 bases and J 2 bases, with 11 bases left between them. Per germline, CDR1 MDHEN and CDR2 SYDVKM. This CDR3 has 13 amino acids. This chain's CDR3 is CASSEGTTYEQYF. The CDR3 nucleotides are TGTGCCAGCAGCGAGGGAACTACCTACGAGCAGTACTTC.

The CDR3 nucleotides read TGTGCCAGCAGTTTGTTGACTAGCGGGAGTACAGATACGCAGTATTTT. Protein sequence: CASSLLTSGSTDTQYF. The chain uses TRBV28 and TRBJ2-3; 12 bases line up with TRBD2. The CDR3 extends over 16 amino acids. Germline V gene sequence: CDR1 MDHEN, CDR2 SYDVKM. J lost 3 bases, V lost 3 bases, and 4 bases had no gene match.

The chain recombines TRBV6-2 or TRBV6-3 with TRBJ1-3; D remains ambiguous. Per germline, CDR1 MNHEY and CDR2 SVGEGT. The CDR3 totals 17 residues. With 0 bases removed from V and 1 base from J, the gap between germline ends came to 13 bases. The CDR3 here is CASSYSRTALSGNTIYF. CDR3 DNA: TGTGCCAGCAGTTACTCGAGAACAGCCCTTTCTGGAAACACCATATATTTT.

The gene calls are TRBV10-3 and TRBJ2-2; D gene unclear. The CDR3 spans 12 residues. CDR1 is ENHRY and CDR2 is SYGVKD in the germline V gene. V lost 5 bases, J lost 4 bases, and 5 bases lay in between. The CDR3 DNA sequence: TGTGCCATCAGTTCTTTCACCGGGGAGCTGTTTTTT. Translated: CAISSFTGELFF.

The CDR3 sequence: CASSVSGSYYGYTF. CDR3 coding DNA: TGTGCCAGTAGTGTATCAGGGTCTTACTATGGCTACACCTTC. The V call is TRBV19, the J call TRBJ1-2; TRBD1 might be the D (5 bases). Germline CDR1 and CDR2: LNHDA and SQIVND (reference sequence). This CDR3 is built from 14 residues. Between the trimmed V and J ends, which lost 5 bases and 3 bases, there was a span of 13 bases.

The chain links TRBV30 to TRBJ2-1; no definite D call. Germline V gene data show CDR1 as GTSNPN and CDR2 as SVGIG (reference sequence). Trimming removed 4 bases at V and 2 bases at J, with 9 bases between. CDR3 size: 13 residues. As DNA, the CDR3 is TGTGCCTGGAATCCCTCCCCCTACAATGAGCAGTTCTTC. It encodes CAWNPSPYNEQFF.

This chain links TRBV9 with TRBJ2-5; D tentatively reads TRBD1 or TRBD2 (6 bases each). Trimming took off 0 bases at V and 5 bases at J, with 14 bases between the two ends. The germline gives CDR1 SGDLS, CDR2 YYNGEE. The CDR3 covers 15 residues. CDR3 nucleotides: TGTGCCAGCAGCGTAGAGCTCAGGGGAGGTGAGACCCAGTACTTC. Translation gives CASSVELRGGETQYF.

The V gene is TRBV6-6, the J gene TRBJ2-5; D unresolved. The germline V and J ends were trimmed by 5 bases and 2 bases, with 9 bases remaining between them. From germline, CDR1 is MNHNY and CDR2 SVGAGI (reference sequence). The CDR3 sequence is 13 residues long. The CDR3 DNA follows: TGTGCCAGCAGTCCGGACCCTCAAGAGACCCAGTACTTC. It specifies CASSPDPQETQYF.

J is TRBJ1-1 and V is TRBV5-4; 7 positions agree with TRBD1. The V gene's germline CDR1 is SGHNT and CDR2 YYREEE (reference sequence). J was trimmed by 3 bases and V by 0 bases; bases with no gene match: 2. The CDR3 spans 14 residues. The CDR3 protein is CASSLDRGHTEAFF. CDR3 bases: TGTGCCAGCAGCTTGGACAGGGGACACACTGAAGCTTTCTTT.

The rearrangement joins TRBV7-8 to TRBJ1-3; D possibly corresponds to TRBD1 (5 bases). The CDR3 consists of 15 residues. Trimming pared 5 bases from V and 0 bases from J, leaving 11 bases between. Germline CDR1 is SGHVS and CDR2 is FQNEAQ. The chain's CDR3 is CASSPDSASGNTIYF. CDR3 coding DNA: TGTGCCAGCAGCCCTGACAGCGCCTCTGGAAACACCATATATTTT.

The sample holds a few counts of this clone. The chain joins TRBV11-2 to TRBJ2-7; D is perhaps TRBD1 or TRBD2 (5 bases each). This CDR3 has 16 amino acids. Germline V lookup: CDR1 SGHAT, CDR2 FQNNGV. Trimming cost V 3 bases and J 0 bases, with 15 bases left between them. The CDR3 here is CASSFKGRRYSYEQYF. The CDR3 DNA sequence: TGTGCCAGCAGCTTTAAGGGACGGCGATACTCCTACGAGCAGTACTTC. Using reference TRBV11-2 and TRBJ2-7 for the parts outside the CDR3, the full variable domain is EAGVAQSPRYKIIEKRQSVAFWCNPISGHATLYWYQQILGQGPKLLIQFQNNGVVDDSQLPKDRFSAERLKGVDSTLKIQPAKLEDSAVYLCASSFKGRRYSYEQYFGPGTRLTVT.

The V and J genes are TRBV5-1 and TRBJ1-4, with D possibly matching TRBD1 (6 bases). Trimming removed 1 base from V and 6 bases from J, with 10 bases in between. Per the germline V gene, CDR1 is SGHRS and CDR2 is YFSETQ. This CDR3 contains 14 residues. The CDR3 DNA sequence: TGCGCCAGCAGCTTGTCGGCAGGGGATGAAAAACTGTTTTTT. It yields the protein CASSLSAGDEKLFF.

This chain connects TRBV19 to TRBJ2-3, with 9 bases fitting TRBD1. V lost 4 bases, J lost 4 bases, and 6 bases stayed unmatched. In germline, CDR1 is LNHDA, CDR2 SQIVND (reference sequence). This CDR3 region has 15 residues. The CDR3 loop is CASSRTGGKADTQYF. In nucleotides, the CDR3 is TGTGCCAGTAGTAGAACAGGGGGCAAGGCAGATACGCAGTATTTT.